Presented here are 9 T cell receptor beta chains from one specimen sequenced in a study of immune heterogeneity within non-small cell lung tumors. TCRs were amplified from about 620 ng gDNA of bulk tumor per sample. Every primary tumor yielded several biopsies, spaced far apart, that were taken during surgery. The study cohort was described as untreated, and its members had newly diagnosed non-small cell lung cancer. They went on to have curative surgery. Multiplex PCR amplified the TCR beta CDR3 region. Its first round ran for around 10 cycles with 32 V and 13 J primers. TCRdb independently ran MiXCR on the multiplex PCR reads; one entry per CDR3 protein. The sample lists about 10,000 distinct CDR3 sequences, 15% to 20% occurring once. The sequenced sample consisted of lung tumor tissue. Receptor source: a man aged 40-49 years with non-small cell lung cancer.

Within the sample, this clonotype is medium-sized. The gene calls are TRBV6-2 or TRBV6-3 and TRBJ2-7; weak D call: TRBD1 (6 bases). Germline values: CDR1 MNHEY, CDR2 SVGEGT. V was clipped by 7 bases and J by 0 bases, with 13 bases between them. The length of the CDR3 is 14 residues. The CDR3 protein is CASNEQGISYEQYF. The CDR3, as DNA: TGTGCCAGCAACGAACAGGGCATCTCCTACGAGCAGTACTTC.

This clonotype was observed at least ten times. The CDR3 region has the DNA TGTGCCAGCAGCTTAACTAGCGGGGGGGCCGATACGCAGTATTTT. Amino acids: CASSLTSGGADTQYF. The chain employs TRBV7-9 and TRBJ2-3; 13 positions agree with TRBD2. Unmatched junction bases numbered 2, after V lost 2 bases and J lost 6 bases. CDR1 is SEHNR and CDR2 is FQNEAQ in the germline V gene (reference sequence). The CDR3 totals 15 residues. Supplemented by reference TRBV7-9 and TRBJ2-3, the full variable domain reads DTGVSQNPRHKITKRGQNVTFRCDPISEHNRLYWYRQTLGQGPEFLTYFQNEAQLEKSRLLSDRFSAERPKGSFSTLEIQRTEQGDSAMYLCASSLTSGGADTQYFGPGTRLTVL.

This clonotype was recorded at least ten times. The V and J genes are TRBV11-2 and TRBJ2-3; D perhaps matches TRBD1 (5 bases). Trimming left V 3 bases short and J 2 bases short, with 12 bases between. This CDR3 region has 15 residues. Germline V lookup: CDR1 SGHAT, CDR2 FQNNGV. CDR3 amino acids: CASSLGRTFTDTQYF. CDR3 coding DNA: TGTGCCAGCAGCTTGGGCAGGACATTCACAGATACGCAGTATTTT.

Relative to its sample, this clonotype is medium-sized (0.01 to 0.1%). The gene calls are TRBV20-1 and TRBJ1-2; 7 bases map to TRBD1. The junction had 5 bases not matched to a gene; V was cut back by 1 base and J by 0 bases. The CDR3 consists of 15 residues. Germline V gives CDR1 DFQATT, CDR2 SNEGSKA (reference sequence). The CDR3 DNA reads as TGCAGTGCTAGAGGGAGGGACAGCGCTAACTATGGCTACACCTTC. It yields the protein CSARGRDSANYGYTF.

Ten or more counts support this clonotype. The chain combines TRBV29-1 with TRBJ2-1; 12 bases match TRBD2. Germline V gene lookup returns CDR1 SQVTM and CDR2 ANQGSEA. This CDR3 has 16 residues. The trim removed 2 bases at V and 6 bases at J, leaving 8 bases unmatched. The CDR3 protein is CSVESRLAGAPNEQFF. CDR3 nucleotides: TGCAGCGTTGAATCTAGACTAGCGGGGGCCCCCAATGAGCAGTTCTTC.

By its share, this clonotype is medium-sized. J is TRBJ1-3 and V is TRBV6-1; maybe TRBD1 (5 bases). The CDR3 consists of 14 residues. Germline V gene lookup returns CDR1 MNHNS and CDR2 SASEGT. The V gene lost 5 bases and the J gene lost 4 bases, with 12 bases spanning the gap. The CDR3 is CASSYGGGGNTIYF. In DNA form, the CDR3 reads TGTGCCAGCAGTTATGGGGGGGGAGGAAACACCATATATTTT.

This clonotype is termed medium-sized. The chain is built from TRBV4-1 and TRBJ2-7, with D hard to call. Germline assignment: CDR1 MGHRA and CDR2 YSYEKL. The CDR3 is made up of 14 amino acids. V gave up 3 bases and J gave up 0 bases, with 9 bases separating them. Here the CDR3 DNA reads TGCGCCAGCAGCCAGATGACGGTCTCCTACGAGCAGTACTTC. It translates to CASSQMTVSYEQYF.

Concerning this clonotype itself: This may be a read error: a much more frequent sequence differs by one nucleotide. The chain recombines TRBV7-9 with TRBJ1-2, with a possible D match to TRBD1 (5 bases). The CDR3 is 13 amino acids. Looked up from germline, CDR1 is SEHNR and CDR2 is FQNEAQ (reference sequence). CDR3 residues: CASSTGVGYGHTF. For the CDR3, the DNA is TGTGCCAGCAGCACGGGGGTCGGCTATGGCCACACCTTC.

Sample share makes this clonotype medium-sized. V is TRBV5-1 and J is TRBJ2-1, with D unclear. Germline loops: CDR1 SGHRS, CDR2 YFSETQ. The germline V and J ends were trimmed by 0 bases and 7 bases, with 11 bases remaining between them. The CDR3 has 14 amino acids. This CDR3 reads CASSLAERRNEQFF. CDR3 coding DNA: TGCGCCAGCAGCTTGGCCGAACGGCGTAATGAGCAGTTCTTC.